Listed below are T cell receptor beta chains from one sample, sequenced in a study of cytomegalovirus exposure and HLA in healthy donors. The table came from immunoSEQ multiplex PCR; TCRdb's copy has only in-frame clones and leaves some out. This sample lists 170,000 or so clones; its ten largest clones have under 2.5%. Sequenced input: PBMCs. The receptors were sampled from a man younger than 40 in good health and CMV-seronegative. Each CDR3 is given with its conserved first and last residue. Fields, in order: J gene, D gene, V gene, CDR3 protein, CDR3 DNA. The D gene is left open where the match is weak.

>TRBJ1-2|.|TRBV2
CASPGGPNYGYTF
TGTGCCAGCCCGGGGGGCCCAAACTATGGCTACACCTTC
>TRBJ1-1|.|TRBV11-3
CASSLASHQRRNTEAFF
TGTGCCAGCAGCTTAGCTAGCCACCAAAGAAGGAACACTGAAGCTTTCTTT
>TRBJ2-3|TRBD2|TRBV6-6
CASSLLAGGTDTQYF
TGTGCCAGCAGTTTACTAGCGGGAGGAACAGATACGCAGTATTTT
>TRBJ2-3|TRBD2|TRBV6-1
CASSELAGGPDTQYF
TGTGCCAGCAGTGAACTAGCGGGAGGGCCAGATACGCAGTATTTT
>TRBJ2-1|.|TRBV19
CASSQRGGRSNEQFF
TGTGCCAGTAGCCAAAGAGGTGGCCGGTCCAATGAGCAGTTCTTC
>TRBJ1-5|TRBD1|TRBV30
CAWSDPATGSQPQHF
TGTGCCTGGAGTGACCCCGCGACAGGGAGTCAGCCCCAGCATTTT
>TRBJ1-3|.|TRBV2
CASSEFSGSSGNTIYF
TGTGCCAGCAGTGAATTTTCGGGGAGCTCTGGAAACACCATATATTTT
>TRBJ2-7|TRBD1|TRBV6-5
CASSYRQGNVYEQYF
TGTGCCAGCAGTTACAGACAGGGTAACGTCTACGAGCAGTACTTC
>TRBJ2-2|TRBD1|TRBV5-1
CASSWTTGGNTGELFF
TGCGCCAGCAGCTGGACGACAGGGGGCAACACCGGGGAGCTGTTTTTT
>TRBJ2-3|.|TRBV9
CASSPLGLGSTDTQYF
TGTGCCAGCAGCCCCTTGGGGCTGGGTAGCACAGATACGCAGTATTTT
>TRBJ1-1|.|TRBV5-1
CASSLEIMNTEAFF
TGCGCCAGCAGCTTGGAAATAATGAACACTGAAGCTTTCTTT
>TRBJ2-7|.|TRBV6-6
CASRLAELNSYEQYF
TGTGCCAGCAGGTTAGCGGAGTTAAACTCCTACGAGCAGTACTTC
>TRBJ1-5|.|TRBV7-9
CASGRLNQPQHF
TGTGCCAGCGGCAGGCTCAATCAGCCCCAGCATTTT
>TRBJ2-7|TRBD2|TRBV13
CASSLGLGPTGLAGGSYEQYF
TGTGCCAGCAGCTTAGGCTTGGGTCCAACAGGGCTAGCGGGAGGCTCCTACGAGCAGTACTTC
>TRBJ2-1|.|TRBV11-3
CASSFTRAHNEQFF
TGTGCCAGCAGCTTCACTAGGGCCCACAATGAGCAGTTCTTC
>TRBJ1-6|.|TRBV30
CAWGPTGSYNSPLHF
TGTGCCTGGGGGCCTACTGGGTCCTATAATTCACCCCTCCACTTT
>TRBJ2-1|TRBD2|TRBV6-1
CASSRTSGEVLKQFF
TGTGCCAGCAGTCGGACTAGCGGGGAGGTTCTGAAGCAGTTCTTC
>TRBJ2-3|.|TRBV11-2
CASSFVGVGTDTQYF
TGTGCCAGCAGCTTCGTGGGAGTGGGAACAGATACGCAGTATTTT
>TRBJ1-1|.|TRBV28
CASSLFGQYTEAFF
TGTGCCAGCAGCTTATTCGGACAGTACACTGAAGCTTTCTTT
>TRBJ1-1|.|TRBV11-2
CASGVAGAIGAFF
TGTGCCAGCGGAGTTGCGGGGGCGATTGGGGCTTTCTTT
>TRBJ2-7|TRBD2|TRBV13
CASSLLGGTYEQYF
TGTGCCAGCAGCCTGCTCGGGGGGACCTACGAGCAGTACTTC
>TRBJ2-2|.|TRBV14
CASSQEWRTGELFF
TGTGCCAGCAGCCAAGAATGGAGGACCGGGGAGCTGTTTTTT
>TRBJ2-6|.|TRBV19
CASSSQGPYSGANVLTF
TGTGCCAGTAGCTCACAGGGTCCCTATAGCGGGGCCAACGTCCTGACTTTC
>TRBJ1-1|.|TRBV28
CASRARRNTEAFF
TGTGCCAGCAGGGCACGAAGGAACACTGAAGCTTTCTTT
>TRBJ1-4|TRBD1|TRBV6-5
CASSWSRGNEKLFF
TGTGCCAGCAGTTGGAGCAGGGGGAATGAAAAACTGTTTTTT
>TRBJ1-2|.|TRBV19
CAGSTGRGSSGYTF
TGTGCCGGCTCAACAGGGAGAGGATCGAGCGGCTACACCTTC
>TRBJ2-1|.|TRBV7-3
CASSVRGPYNEQFF
TGTGCCAGCAGCGTGCGGGGGCCCTACAATGAGCAGTTCTTC
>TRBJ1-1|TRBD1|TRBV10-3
CAIRGQEANTEAFF
TGTGCCATCAGGGGACAGGAGGCGAACACTGAAGCTTTCTTT
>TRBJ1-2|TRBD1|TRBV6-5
CASRGQGYYGYTF
TGTGCCAGCAGGGGACAGGGTTATTATGGCTACACCTTC
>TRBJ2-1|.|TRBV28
CASKRPPLGSSYNEQFF
TGTGCCAGCAAACGACCTCCCCTCGGGAGCTCCTACAATGAGCAGTTCTTC
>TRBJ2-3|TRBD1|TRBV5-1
CASNKQGDTDTQYF
TGCGCCAGCAATAAGCAGGGGGACACAGATACGCAGTATTTT
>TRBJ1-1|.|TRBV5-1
CASRPQGGSTEAFF
TGCGCCAGCAGGCCCCAGGGAGGTAGCACTGAAGCTTTCTTT
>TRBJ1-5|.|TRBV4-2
CASSQDPGGAQPQHF
TGTGCCAGCAGCCAAGATCCTGGCGGAGCTCAGCCCCAGCATTTT
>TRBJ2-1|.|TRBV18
CASSEGSSYEQFF
TGTGCCAGCTCAGAGGGCAGTTCCTATGAGCAGTTCTTC
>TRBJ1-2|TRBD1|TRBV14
CASSPVFRQGALWYGYTF
TGTGCCAGCAGCCCGGTTTTTCGACAGGGGGCATTGTGGTATGGCTACACCTTC
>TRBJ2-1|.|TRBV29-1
CSVEDLPVLKNEQFF
TGCAGCGTTGAAGATCTTCCAGTATTGAAGAATGAGCAGTTCTTC
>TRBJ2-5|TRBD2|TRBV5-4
CASTPGTSGRWQETQYF
TGTGCCAGCACCCCCGGGACTAGCGGGAGGTGGCAAGAGACCCAGTACTTC
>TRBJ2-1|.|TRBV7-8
CASSFWTSYNEQFF
TGTGCCAGCAGCTTCTGGACTTCTTACAATGAGCAGTTCTTC
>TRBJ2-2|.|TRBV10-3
CAIRALAGTGELFF
TGTGCCATCAGGGCACTAGCAGGCACCGGGGAGCTGTTTTTT
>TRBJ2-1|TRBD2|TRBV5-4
CASSSSGSGAHEQFF
TGTGCCAGCAGCTCAAGTGGTAGCGGGGCCCATGAGCAGTTCTTC
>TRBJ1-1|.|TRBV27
CASSLMGVMNTEAFF
TGTGCCAGCAGTTTAATGGGAGTAATGAACACTGAAGCTTTCTTT
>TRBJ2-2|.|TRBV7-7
CASSKKPGYRDITGELFF
TGTGCCAGCAGCAAAAAACCAGGGTACAGGGACATCACCGGGGAGCTGTTTTTT
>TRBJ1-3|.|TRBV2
CASTRTSGNTIYF
TGTGCCAGCACCAGAACCTCTGGAAACACCATATATTTT
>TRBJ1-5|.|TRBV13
CASSLSGGANNQPQHF
TGTGCCAGCAGCTTGTCGGGGGGAGCAAACAATCAGCCCCAGCATTTT
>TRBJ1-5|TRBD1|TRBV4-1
CASSQNRGHQPQHF
TGCGCCAGCAGCCAAAACAGGGGTCATCAGCCCCAGCATTTT
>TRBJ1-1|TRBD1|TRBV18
CASSPATGAANTEAFF
TGTGCCAGCTCACCAGCGACAGGGGCCGCGAACACTGAAGCTTTCTTT
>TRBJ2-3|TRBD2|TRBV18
CASSPRNSGSSDTQYF
TGTGCCAGCTCACCACGTAATAGCGGGAGTTCAGATACGCAGTATTTT
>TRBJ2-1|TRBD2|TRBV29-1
CSGAGSGDEQFF
TGCAGCGGAGCGGGGAGTGGGGATGAGCAGTTCTTC
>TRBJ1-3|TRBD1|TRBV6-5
CASSYSQGASGNTIYF
TGTGCCAGCAGTTACTCGCAGGGGGCGAGTGGAAACACCATATATTTT
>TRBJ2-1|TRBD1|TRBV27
CASSHGPGQGAWNEQFF
TGTGCCAGCAGCCATGGGCCGGGACAGGGGGCATGGAATGAGCAGTTCTTC
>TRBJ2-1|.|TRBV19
CASSYMGEVGYNEQFF
TGTGCCAGTAGTTATATGGGAGAGGTGGGGTACAATGAGCAGTTCTTC
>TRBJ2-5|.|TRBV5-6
CASSLEGIGNRQETQYF
TGTGCCAGCAGCTTGGAAGGTATTGGGAACAGGCAAGAGACCCAGTACTTC
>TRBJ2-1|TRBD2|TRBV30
CAWRWLAGGNEQFF
TGTGCCTGGAGGTGGTTAGCGGGAGGAAATGAGCAGTTCTTC
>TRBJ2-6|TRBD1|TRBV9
CASSETGTGPSGANVLTF
TGTGCCAGCAGTGAGACCGGGACAGGGCCATCCGGGGCCAACGTCCTGACTTTC
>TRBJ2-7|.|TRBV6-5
CADKFGISYEQYF
TGTGCCGACAAGTTCGGGATCTCCTACGAGCAGTACTTC